The source of this T cell receptor (beta chain) is a study of blood T cell repertoires in COVID-19. Study-level information: Acute and convalescent COVID-19 specimens originated in the United States, Italy and Spain.

As handled by the study authors: It was from reference gene primer amplification that nucleated cell counts were estimated. Data came from immunoSEQ multiplex PCR; TCRdb stores just in-frame clones and leaves some out. For V, J and clone size, that table is used; D and trimming come from the DNA. This sample has more than 25,000 clones; roughly 83% occur once, and the top ten carry about 9.2%. This CDR3 has 15 residues. V lost 5 bases to trimming and J lost 3 bases, with 14 bases between them. The germline CDR1 and CDR2 sequences are ENHRY and SYGVKD. The receptor's source is a man older than 75 with active COVID-19. The rearrangement uses TRBV10-3 and TRBJ1-5, with a tentative D call TRBD1 (6 bases). Sequencing input: peripheral blood. The CDR3 is CAISTGLGDNQPQHF. The DNA for the CDR3 is TGTGCCATCAGTACAGGGTTAGGGGACAATCAGCCCCAGCATTTT.